The entry below describes one T cell receptor (beta chain). This clonotype was seen only a few times. The antigen it binds to is not known. One base away there is no much larger clone; base qualities are not given. These data come from a study of T cells after yellow fever vaccination (dated by TCRdb to about 2019). Context from the whole study: The SMART-Seq v4 Ultra Low Input RNA kit was used to prepare libraries from fractions with low cell numbers. To follow T-cell clones before and after primary and booster YFV17D yellow fever vaccination, bulk TCR alpha and beta repertoires were sequenced over time. The cohort comprised two healthy male donors, one aged 18 to 29 and one aged 30 to 39 years. Blood was drawn at multiple timepoints before and after primary and secondary immunization, with bulk PBMC replicates and cell subsets isolated.

The germline V gene supplies CDR1 MNHNS and CDR2 SASEGT. From the cysteine up to the phenylalanine, the CDR3 has a length of 16 residues. Only the CDR3 DNA stays, 48 bases, in frame from base 1. The trim is 5 bases for V and 4 bases for J, with a gap of 20 bases between the germline ends. TCR cDNA was synthesized by 5'RACE template switching, which introduced a universal primer site and unique molecular identifiers. Priming of cDNA synthesis was performed from both the TCR alpha and TCR beta constant segments. Library amplification involved two PCR steps, and the second step added sample barcodes and sequencing adapters. Sequencing of libraries was done on Illumina HiSeq 2500 (2x100 bp) or NovaSeq (2x150 bp). The published analysis was carried out like this. MIGEC was used to demultiplex reads and collapse the reads into UMI consensus sequences, and MiXCR was used for V(D)J alignment. Clonotypes responding to the vaccine were identified with edgeR on replicate PBMC samples, with the criteria of FDR below 0.01 and a log2 fold change above 5 up to day 15. Bulk clonotypes were assigned CD4 or CD8 identity according to which sequenced CD4 or CD8 repertoire held them at higher abundance. Using fastp at Q25 and MiXCR, TCRdb reprocessed the public reads and kept productive beta chains. Every CDR3 protein is listed once, alongside the most common genes and DNA of its rows. In this record, the V and J calls reflect TCRdb's handling and not the investigators' own analysis. This sample is represented by approximately 600,000 distinct CDR3 sequences; approximately 13% of them were singletons. About 15% of the sample comes from the top ten.

The meaning of the sample's treatment or condition label: live attenuated yellow fever vaccine strain. At every blood-draw timepoint, two biological replicates of bulk PBMCs were collected. PBMCs were isolated from peripheral blood using a standard Ficoll-Paque protocol. RNA was extracted with TriZol from bulk PBMCs, CD4 and CD8 fractions, and dextramer-positive and dextramer-negative fractions. Study-level results and caveats: Because abundant contaminating clonotypes from the bulk population could be contained in FACS-sorted repertoires, computational filtering was required. After the booster, most of the clones that had expanded following primary vaccination were detected again (96% of CD4 and 88% of CD8), which suggests that memory was broadly maintained. A small fraction of clonotypes appeared in both the CD4 and CD8 compartments, likely as a result of convergent recombination. Only a couple of donors were included in the study, so the extent to which the findings can be generalized is limited. The secondary T-cell response was weaker than the primary response but faster, peaking on day 5 instead of day 15.

This sequence uses TRBV6-1 and TRBJ1-1, with the D segment identity uncertain. The source is a young man who received the YFV17D yellow fever vaccine. This specimen was PBMCs, taken on the day of the yellow fever booster vaccination. CDR3 region: CASSPRMNFVSTEAFF. The DNA sequence reads TGTGCCAGCAGTCCTCGGATGAACTTTGTTAGCACTGAAGCTTTCTTT.